This T cell receptor beta chain was observed in a study of cytomegalovirus exposure and HLA in healthy donors. V was clipped by 7 bases and J by 2 bases; unmatched bases: 8. The CDR3 is 15 amino acids. Germline-derived CDR1 and CDR2 are SGHRS and YFSETQ. On this clone itself: Its specificity is unknown.

Study-level findings and limits: According to an earlier analysis, most TCR beta V segments yielded productive rearrangements about 87% or about 30% of the time. Reported findings show TCR beta sequences accurately forecast HLA-A and HLA-B alleles in most subjects.

This PCR relied on a set of 60 Vbeta primers and 13 Jbeta primers. The data were produced by immunoSEQ multiplex PCR, yet TCRdb's version contains in-frame clones alone and is incomplete. Of 150,000 or so clones in the sample, over 65% are singletons; the top ten hold about 12%. The sequenced material came from PBMCs. The J gene is TRBJ2-1, the V gene TRBV5-1; 8 bases agree with TRBD1. This TCR derives from a man aged 40-49 years in good health and CMV-seropositive. CDR3 sequence (DNA): TGCGCCAGCGCTTCAGGGACAGGTACCTACAATGAGCAGTTCTTC. Its translation is CASASGTGTYNEQFF.